This T cell receptor (beta chain) was sequenced in a study of long-term antiretroviral therapy in people with HIV. The germline gives CDR1 MRHNA, CDR2 SNTAGT. The CDR3 runs 13 residues. The V gene lost 4 bases and the J gene lost 0 bases, with 5 bases spanning the gap. This was the immunoSEQ v3.0 assay at survey level. TCRdb's table, derived via immunoSEQ multiplex PCR, lists solely in-frame clones and lacks some. The repertoire holds 20,000 to 25,000 clones, with roughly 83% as singletons. Sequencing used unsorted PBMCs, obtained about 4.1 years after starting antiretroviral therapy. The receptor was derived from a young man with HIV. V and J are TRBV6-4 and TRBJ2-3, with D uncertain. CDR3 bases: TGTGCCAGCAGTGTTGCTAGCACAGATACGCAGTATTTT. It codes for CASSVASTDTQYF.